The source of this T cell receptor (beta chain) is a study of OX40 agonist ivuxolimab in advanced cancers. Unmatched junction bases numbered 9, after V lost 11 bases and J lost 3 bases. The CDR3 runs to 13 residues. The V gene's germline CDR1 is LNHDA and CDR2 SQIVND (reference sequence). Using immunoSEQ multiplex PCR, the repertoire was profiled, and TCRdb retains in-frame clones only, with some absent. The sample lists roughly 35,000 clones, 88% occurring once. V is TRBV19 and J is TRBJ2-5; 7 nucleotides match TRBD1. Sequenced material: CD4+ or CD8+ T cells sorted from blood, taken in a trial of the OX40 agonist ivuxolimab. The source is an adult with an advanced solid tumor such as melanoma, head and neck, liver or kidney cancer. The CDR3, as DNA: TGTGCCTCAGGACAGGATATGAAAGAGACCCAGTACTTC. Translated: CASGQDMKETQYF.